One sample yielded the 10 T cell receptor beta chains listed below, sequenced in a study of cytomegalovirus exposure and HLA in healthy donors. Researchers ran the PCR with 60 Vbeta and 13 Jbeta primers. Using immunoSEQ multiplex PCR, the repertoire was profiled, and TCRdb retains in-frame clones only, with some absent. The table includes some 190,000 clones, more than 65% detected once. The sequencing sample was made of PBMCs. These receptors were collected from a woman between 25 and 40 years old in good health and CMV-seropositive.

J is TRBJ1-1 and V is TRBV18; D is undetermined. The CDR3 is made up of 13 amino acids. Trimming stripped 6 bases from V and 4 bases from J, with 12 bases between. The V gene's germline CDR1 is KGHSH and CDR2 LQKENI. The CDR3 DNA reads TGTGCCAGCTCGTTGTCGGGGTTCACTGAAGCTTTCTTT. Its translation: CASSLSGFTEAFF.

A remark on this clone: The sample holds other DNA sequences that translate to the same CDR3. The rearrangement uses TRBV6-5 and TRBJ1-4, with 8 bases aligning to TRBD1. V lost 4 bases, J lost 5 bases, and 3 bases stayed unmatched. Per the germline V gene, CDR1 is MNHEY and CDR2 is SVGAGI. The CDR3 extends over 14 amino acids. Written as DNA, the CDR3 is TGTGCCAGCAGTTCCGGGACAGGAAATGAAAAACTGTTTTTT. This sequence encodes CASSSGTGNEKLFF.

The chain is built from TRBV15 and TRBJ2-2; 11 bases agree with TRBD1. The V and J ends lost 3 bases and 5 bases, in that order; junction bases with no gene match: 2. The CDR3 has 15 residues. Per germline, CDR1 LNHNV and CDR2 YYDKDF (reference sequence). CDR3 residues: CATSSGDRGTGELFF. The CDR3 bases are TGTGCCACCAGCAGCGGGGACAGGGGGACCGGGGAGCTGTTTTTT. The variable domain in full, with the rest retrieved from reference TRBV15 and TRBJ2-2, is DAMVIQNPRYQVTQFGKPVTLSCSQTLNHNVMYWYQQKSSQAPKLLFHYYDKDFNNEADTPDNFQSRRPNTSFCFLDIRSPGLGDTAMYLCATSSGDRGTGELFFGEGSRLTVL.

This chain uses TRBV19 with TRBJ1-5; the D gene is possibly TRBD1 (6 bases). V lost 3 bases and J 7 bases, leaving 13 bases between the germline ends. CDR3 size: 14 residues. Germline CDR1 is LNHDA and CDR2 is SQIVND (reference sequence). CDR3 DNA: TGTGCCAGTAGTATTGAACAGGGTGGCCAGCCCCAGCATTTT. Translated: CASSIEQGGQPQHF.

The gene calls are TRBV19 and TRBJ1-5; no definite D call. Germline V CDR1 and CDR2: LNHDA, SQIVND (reference sequence). This CDR3 region has 15 residues. V was cut by 1 base and J by 0 bases, with 7 bases left in between. CDR3 sequence reads: CASSIGGLSNQPQHF. CDR3 bases: TGTGCCAGTAGTATAGGCGGCCTTAGCAATCAGCCCCAGCATTTT.

This clone was seen a handful of times. The chain is built from TRBV5-1 and TRBJ1-1; 7 bases align to TRBD1. Germline-derived CDR1 and CDR2 are SGHRS and YFSETQ. The CDR3 runs 13 residues. After removal of 4 bases from V and 4 bases from J, the junction contained 4 bases not matched to a gene. The CDR3 loop is CASSTYRGTEAFF. The CDR3 DNA is TGCGCCAGCAGCACCTACAGGGGCACTGAAGCTTTCTTT.

V usage is TRBV5-6 and J usage is TRBJ1-3; D is undetermined. The CDR3 is made up of 14 amino acids. The V and J ends lost 6 bases and 4 bases respectively, with 14 bases between them. Germline CDR1 and CDR2: SGHDT and YYEEEE. The CDR3, as DNA: TGTGCCAGCACCAGAACTATCCCCGGAAACACCATATATTTT. Translating it yields CASTRTIPGNTIYF.

This clone was observed once. V and J are TRBV27 and TRBJ2-1; 8 bases fit TRBD2. The length of the CDR3 is 15 residues. With V trimmed by 3 bases and J by 8 bases, 9 bases remained unmatched. Germline V gives CDR1 MNHEY, CDR2 SMNVEV (reference sequence). The DNA for the CDR3 is TGTGCCAGCAGTTTTTGGAAGCGGGAGCCGTATGAGCAGTTCTTC. Amino acids: CASSFWKREPYEQFF.

In this sample, this clone turned up a few times. The chain joins TRBV5-5 to TRBJ1-1, with 12 bases fitting TRBD1. The CDR3 extends over 15 amino acids. Per the germline V gene, CDR1 is SGHKS and CDR2 is YYEKEE (reference sequence). V lost 5 bases and J lost 4; bases outside the gene matches: 6. The CDR3 sequence is CASRGDRGRGTEAFF. The CDR3 region has the DNA TGTGCCAGCAGGGGGGACAGGGGGCGTGGCACTGAAGCTTTCTTT.

The chain employs TRBV19 and TRBJ2-3, with D perhaps TRBD2 (5 bases). The germline gives CDR1 LNHDA, CDR2 SQIVND (reference sequence). The CDR3 length is 13 residues. Trimming shortened V by 3 bases and J by 6 bases, and 10 bases separated the two germline ends. DNA for the CDR3: TGTGCCAGTAGTATCCTATCGGGGGATACGCAGTATTTT. Translated: CASSILSGDTQYF.